The 11 T cell receptor beta chains presented below share a single source sample, sequenced in a study of radiotherapy plus CTLA-4 blockade in lung cancer (dated by TCRdb to 2016 to 2019). Library method: the immunoSEQ multiplex PCR assay. The immuneACCESS repertoire file appears here via TCRdb, limited to in-frame rearrangements. These files lack a portion of the clones; in checked studies, under half of the deficit traces to unresolved V genes, and the cause of the others is not known. The sample records about 120,000 clones, around 75% of which are singletons. The ten largest make up over 4% of the sample. The sequencing used peripheral blood, collected from a patient treated with radiotherapy plus ipilimumab. These receptors were taken from a human donor with non-small cell lung cancer who had a partial response to radiotherapy plus ipilimumab.

The CDR3 here is CASSYSAGITEAFF. The CDR3 nucleotides are TGTGCCAGCAGTTACTCGGCAGGGATCACTGAAGCTTTCTTT. J is TRBJ1-1 and V is TRBV6-5; D may be TRBD1 (5 bases). V was clipped by 0 bases and J by 4 bases, with 9 bases between them. Germline V gene data show CDR1 as MNHEY and CDR2 as SVGAGI. The CDR3 consists of 14 residues.

The chain uses TRBV6-1 and TRBJ1-2; 9 bases line up with TRBD1. The CDR3 runs to 12 residues. V lost 5 bases, J lost 10 bases, and 5 bases stayed unmatched. Germline V lookup: CDR1 MNHNS, CDR2 SASEGT. CDR3 residues: CASSWTGVAYTF. Here the CDR3 DNA reads TGTGCCAGCAGTTGGACAGGGGTGGCCTACACCTTC.

The chain uses TRBV27 and TRBJ1-5; D is unclear. Germline V CDR1 and CDR2: MNHEY, SMNVEV (reference sequence). CDR3 length: 13 residues. Trimming stripped 6 bases from V and 6 bases from J, with 12 bases between. The CDR3 loop reads CASRGLPGQPQHF. The CDR3 DNA reads as TGTGCCAGCAGGGGCCTCCCCGGTCAGCCCCAGCATTTT.

A single count supports this clone. The chain combines TRBV30 with TRBJ1-6; tentative D call: TRBD1 (6 bases). Looked up from germline, CDR1 is GTSNPN and CDR2 is SVGIG (reference sequence). The CDR3 sequence is 15 residues long. V lost 0 bases and J lost 11, with 17 bases in between. CDR3 nucleotides: TGTGCCTGGAGTGTGCAGGGGCAGCGGAATCCACCCCTCCACTTT. Encoded protein: CAWSVQGQRNPPLHF.

The CDR3 reads CASRATGGAGGYTF. CDR3 nucleotides: TGTGCCAGCAGAGCTACAGGGGGCGCAGGTGGCTACACCTTC. The chain employs TRBV6-4 and TRBJ1-2; 9 bases agree with TRBD1. Trimming cost V 6 bases and J 7 bases; bases outside gene matches: 9. The germline V gene encodes CDR1 MRHNA and CDR2 SNTAGT. The CDR3 is 14 amino acids.

The chain couples TRBV4-3 to TRBJ2-2; TRBD1 aligns across 7 bases. The CDR3 runs to 18 residues. The V gene end was trimmed by 0 bases and the J gene end by 3 bases; junction bases not matched to a gene: 10. Germline loops: CDR1 LGHNA, CDR2 YSLEER. For the CDR3, the DNA is TGCGCCAGCAGCCAAGAGTATCGGGACAGACCCTACACCGGGGAGCTGTTTTTT. Translated, it gives CASSQEYRDRPYTGELFF.

The rearrangement joins TRBV10-3 to TRBJ2-7; no clear D. The CDR3 has 14 amino acids. Per the germline V gene, CDR1 is ENHRY and CDR2 is SYGVKD. V lost 3 bases and J lost 2, with 11 bases in between. For the CDR3, the DNA is TGTGCCATCAGTGATCAACAGAACCCCTACGAGCAGTACGTC. Translating gives CAISDQQNPYEQYV.

In this sample, this clone turned up once. A read error may account for a junction end that differs from germline. The chain links TRBV11-2 to TRBJ1-1; 7 bases map to TRBD1. The CDR3 consists of 14 residues. Per germline, CDR1 SGHAT and CDR2 FQNNGV. The CDR3 sequence: CASSIDSGGTEAFF. CDR3 nucleotide sequence: TGTGCCAGCAGCATAGACTCAGGGGGCACTGAAGCTTTCTTT.

The chain combines TRBV4-1 with TRBJ1-2; tentatively, D is TRBD1 (6 bases). Germline-derived CDR1 and CDR2 are MGHRA and YSYEKL. Trimming removed 0 bases from V and 8 bases from J, with 13 bases in between. This CDR3 spans 14 amino acids. The CDR3 sequence is CASSQESGGGGYTF. CDR3 nucleotide sequence: TGCGCCAGCAGCCAAGAATCTGGGGGCGGCGGCTACACCTTC.

The chain combines TRBV28 with TRBJ1-5; weak D call: TRBD1 (6 bases). The ends were cut back, 6 bases at V and 5 bases at J, with 14 bases in the middle. Per germline, CDR1 MDHEN and CDR2 SYDVKM. The CDR3 has 14 amino acids. CDR3 in amino acids: CASRHRQDYQPQHF. CDR3 sequence (DNA): TGTGCCAGCAGGCACAGACAGGATTATCAGCCCCAGCATTTT.

This clone was recorded a few times. The V gene is TRBV28, the J gene TRBJ1-4; no definite D call. This CDR3 comprises 13 residues. Looked up from germline, CDR1 is MDHEN and CDR2 is SYDVKM. Trimming took off 6 bases at V and 4 bases at J, with 9 bases between the two ends. Here the CDR3 reads CASRRELNEKLFF. DNA of the CDR3: TGTGCCAGCAGGAGGGAACTTAATGAAAAACTGTTTTTT.